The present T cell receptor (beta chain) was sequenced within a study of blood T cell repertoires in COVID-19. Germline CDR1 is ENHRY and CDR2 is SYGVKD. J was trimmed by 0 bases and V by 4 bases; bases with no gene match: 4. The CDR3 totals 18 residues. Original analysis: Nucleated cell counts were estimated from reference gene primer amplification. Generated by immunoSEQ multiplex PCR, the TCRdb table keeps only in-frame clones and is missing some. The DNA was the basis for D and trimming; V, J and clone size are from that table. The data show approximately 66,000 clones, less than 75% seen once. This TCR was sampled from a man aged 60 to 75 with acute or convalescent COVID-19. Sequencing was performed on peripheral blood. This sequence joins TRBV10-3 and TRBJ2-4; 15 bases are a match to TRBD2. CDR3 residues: CAISGGLAGGLAKNIQYF. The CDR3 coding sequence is TGTGCCATCAGTGGCGGACTAGCGGGGGGGCTAGCCAAAAACATTCAGTACTTC.